This T cell receptor beta chain was obtained from a study of T cells in localized non-small cell lung cancer. General study findings and limits: Appearance in adjacent lung was seen for a median 57 of the top 100 tumor clones. Those with higher blood T cell density had longer overall survival. Heterogeneity remains possible, as sequencing covered one tumor region only. Adjacent uninvolved lung had the highest clonality, suggesting focused antigen responses.

Germline loops: CDR1 MNHEY, CDR2 SVGAGI. The CDR3 has 13 residues. Trimming cost V 8 bases and J 5 bases, with 16 bases left between them. TCRdb's copy holds only in-frame clones and misses some; the assay was immunoSEQ multiplex PCR. The table lists 40,000 or so clones, about 85% of them singletons. In the case of this clone: The antigen remains undetermined.

The clonotype originates from a woman aged 40-75 years with stage II squamous cell lung carcinoma. The starting material was PBMCs, obtained before any cancer treatment. The rearrangement uses TRBV6-5 and TRBJ2-7, with unresolved D. The CDR3 bases are TGTGCCAGCGGAATCGCAGCTTTCCACGAGCAGTACTTC. It yields the protein CASGIAAFHEQYF.